The 10 T cell receptor beta chains listed next were all sequenced from one sample in a study of identical twins. TCRdb re-derived calls from the 5' RACE reads in MiXCR, one entry per CDR3 protein. The sample has around 490,000 distinct CDR3 sequences, approximately 14% seen once. These data were also reused for a study on yellow fever vaccine responses in identical twins.

What was sequenced was CD4+ T cells sorted from blood. The receptors stem from a woman under 30 in good health.

This clonotype occurred a few times. The chain joins TRBV29-1 to TRBJ1-1; D is uncertain. The V gene's germline CDR1 is SQVTM and CDR2 ANQGSEA. Deletions cut 5 bases from V and 1 base from J, with 11 bases between. This CDR3 spans 13 amino acids. The CDR3 loop is CSVSVARNTEAFF. The CDR3 nucleotides are TGCAGCGTTTCCGTCGCCAGGAACACTGAAGCTTTCTTT. Full variable domain (outside the CDR3, taken from reference TRBV29-1 and TRBJ1-1): SAVISQKPSRDICQRGTSLTIQCQVDSQVTMMFWYRQQPGQSLTLIATANQGSEATYESGFVIDKFPISRPNLTFSTLTVSNMSPEDSSIYLCSVSVARNTEAFFGQGTRLTVV.

This clonotype has a handful of counts. The V and J genes are TRBV20-1 and TRBJ2-7; 8 nucleotides align to TRBD2. Germline values: CDR1 DFQATT, CDR2 SNEGSKA (reference sequence). The V segment lost 1 base and the J segment 6 bases; nucleotides outside the gene matches: 5. The CDR3 is 13 amino acids. The CDR3 reads CSARAVTSGEQYF. CDR3 bases: TGCAGTGCTAGAGCTGTCACTAGCGGCGAGCAGTACTTC.

This clonotype was observed a handful of times. This chain uses TRBV2 with TRBJ2-5; maybe TRBD2 (5 bases). This CDR3 has 14 residues. Germline values: CDR1 SNHLY, CDR2 FYNNEI. V gave up 4 bases and J gave up 0 bases, with 9 bases separating them. CDR3 nucleotides: TGTGCCAGCAGTGCCCGACTATACCAAGAGACCCAGTACTTC. Encoded protein: CASSARLYQETQYF.

The genes are TRBV4-1 and TRBJ2-3; tentative D call: TRBD2 (6 bases). Trimming took off 2 bases at V and 0 bases at J, with 9 bases between the two ends. The CDR3 loop spans 15 amino acids. In germline, CDR1 is MGHRA, CDR2 YSYEKL. CDR3 sequence: CASSQLGGSTDTQYF. The CDR3 DNA reads TGCGCCAGCAGCCAACTGGGGGGAAGCACAGATACGCAGTATTTT.

This clonotype has more than one count but fewer than ten. This chain joins TRBV4-1 and TRBJ2-5; D remains unclear. CDR3 length equals 15 residues. Deletions cut 0 bases from V and 2 bases from J, with 10 bases between. Germline CDR1 MGHRA, CDR2 YSYEKL. This CDR3 is CASSQDRAAQETQYF. The CDR3 DNA is TGCGCCAGCAGCCAAGATCGGGCCGCTCAAGAGACCCAGTACTTC.

For the CDR3, the DNA is TGCAGTGCCACTGGCTGGGGGCCTCAAGAGACCCAGTACTTC. It specifies CSATGWGPQETQYF. The chain couples TRBV20-1 to TRBJ2-5; TRBD1 might be the D (6 bases). Trimming took 6 bases from V and 2 from J, leaving 16 bases between them. The CDR3 contains 14 residues. Germline assignment: CDR1 DFQATT and CDR2 SNEGSKA (reference sequence).

This clonotype was detected ten times or more. The gene calls are TRBV12-3 or TRBV12-4 and TRBJ1-5, with D possibly matching TRBD1 (6 bases). The CDR3 length is 17 residues. The V end lost 7 bases, the J end lost 0 bases, and 19 bases lay between the germline ends. The CDR3 is CASNPGGTVDSNQPQHF. The CDR3 coding sequence is TGTGCCAGCAACCCCGGGGGCACAGTTGATAGCAATCAGCCCCAGCATTTT.

The V gene is TRBV11-3, the J gene TRBJ2-2, with 9 bases lining up with TRBD1. CDR3 size: 16 residues. CDR1 and CDR2 (germline): SGHNT, YENEEA. The junction had 8 bases not matched to a gene; V was cut back by 5 bases and J by 4 bases. This CDR3 reads CASSTYRGQITGELFF. The CDR3 coding sequence is TGTGCCAGCAGCACTTACAGGGGGCAAATCACCGGGGAGCTGTTTTTT. The variable domain in full, with the rest retrieved from reference TRBV11-3 and TRBJ2-2, is EAGVVQSPRYKIIEKKQPVAFWCNPISGHNTLYWYLQNLGQGPELLIRYENEEAVDDSQLPKDRFSAERLKGVDSTLKIQPAELGDSAVYLCASSTYRGQITGELFFGEGSRLTVL.

CDR3 region: CASRANSGANVLTF. DNA of the CDR3: TGTGCCAGTAGAGCTAACTCTGGGGCCAACGTCCTGACTTTC. The chain recombines TRBV11-2 with TRBJ2-6; D not certain. In germline, CDR1 is SGHAT, CDR2 FQNNGV. The CDR3 spans 14 residues. The V gene lost 9 bases and the J gene lost 0 bases, with 9 bases spanning the gap.

The chain recombines TRBV6-2 or TRBV6-3 with TRBJ2-1; tentatively, D is TRBD1 (6 bases). Trimming removed 2 bases from V and 0 bases from J, with 11 bases in between. The CDR3 sequence is 16 residues long. Looked up from germline, CDR1 is MNHEY and CDR2 is SVGEGT. CDR3 sequence reads: CASSYRDTRSYNEQFF. CDR3 nucleotide sequence: TGTGCCAGCAGTTACCGGGACACCCGCTCCTACAATGAGCAGTTCTTC.